The 26 T cell receptor beta chains reported below all come from one sample, sequenced in a study of T cell responses to AZD1222 COVID-19 vaccine. Using immunoSEQ multiplex PCR, the repertoire was profiled, and TCRdb retains in-frame clones only, with some absent. The table shows 90,000 to 140,000 clones, with 70% to 90% occurring only once. The sample consisted of peripheral blood, taken on day 0 of AZD1222 vaccination. These receptors were obtained from an adult in good health.

The V and J genes are TRBV3-1 (or the pseudogene TRBV3-2) and TRBJ2-5, with 8 bases that match TRBD1. CDR3 length: 17 amino acids. V was clipped by 5 bases and J by 5 bases; unmatched bases: 16. Germline assignment: CDR1 LGHDT and CDR2 YNNKEL (reference sequence). The CDR3 DNA sequence: TGTGCCAGCAGCGACCTCGGGACAGGAAGCATCCGGGAGACCCAGTACTTC. Amino acids: CASSDLGTGSIRETQYF.

The chain uses TRBV27 and TRBJ1-5, with D possibly being TRBD1 (5 bases). Trimming removed 6 bases at V and 5 bases at J, with 14 bases between. This CDR3 region has 14 residues. CDR1 is MNHEY, CDR2 SMNVEV, per germline (reference sequence). CDR3 in DNA: TGTGCCAGCAGCCCGCGGGGCAGCTATCAGCCCCAGCATTTT. Residues: CASSPRGSYQPQHF.

The chain has TRBV4-3 and TRBJ1-1; 7 bases fit TRBD1. The trim removed 0 bases at V and 10 bases at J, leaving 5 bases unmatched. The CDR3 consists of 13 residues. Germline values: CDR1 LGHNA, CDR2 YSLEER. The CDR3 region has the DNA TGCGCCAGCAGCCAAGATCGGGACAGCGGAGCTTTCTTT. It is translated as CASSQDRDSGAFF.

The chain has TRBV30 and TRBJ2-7; D is possibly TRBD2 (5 bases). This CDR3 is 15 amino acids long. CDR1 and CDR2 (germline): GTSNPN, SVGIG (reference sequence). V lost 1 base to trimming and J lost 2 bases, with 15 bases between them. The CDR3 protein is CAWSETSGLTYEQYF. CDR3 bases: TGTGCCTGGAGTGAAACGTCGGGGTTAACCTACGAGCAGTACTTC.

This chain uses TRBV6-5 with TRBJ1-1, with 8 positions matching TRBD1. The CDR3 length is 14 residues. The germline V gene encodes CDR1 MNHEY and CDR2 SVGAGI. With V trimmed by 5 bases and J by 5 bases, 7 bases remained unmatched. This CDR3 reads CASSSGQGSTEAFF. The DNA of the CDR3 is TGTGCCAGCAGTAGCGGACAGGGAAGTACTGAAGCTTTCTTT.

The chain couples TRBV5-1 to TRBJ2-1; D is unresolved. V lost 1 base and J lost 3, with 8 bases in between. Germline V gives CDR1 SGHRS, CDR2 YFSETQ. This CDR3 is built from 14 residues. The CDR3 is CASSLFRVYNEQFF. CDR3 nucleotide sequence: TGCGCCAGCAGCTTGTTTCGGGTCTACAATGAGCAGTTCTTC.

This chain uses TRBV30 with TRBJ1-4; D unclear. Trimming pared 4 bases from V and 8 bases from J, leaving 17 bases between. This CDR3 comprises 14 residues. CDR1 is GTSNPN, CDR2 SVGIG, per germline (reference sequence). CDR3 nucleotide sequence: TGTGCCTGGATTTCGCCGGGTGAGGGCGAAAAACTGTTTTTT. It yields the protein CAWISPGEGEKLFF.

The sample holds one count of this clone. The CDR3 DNA follows: TGTGCCAGCAGCCAAGATAGAGGGTACTCCTACGAGCAGTACTTC. This gives the protein CASSQDRGYSYEQYF. The gene calls are TRBV14 and TRBJ2-7, with D possibly being TRBD2 (5 bases). The CDR3 length is 15 residues. CDR1 is SGHDN, CDR2 FVKESK, per germline. The V end lost 0 bases, the J end lost 0 bases, and 9 bases lay between the germline ends.

The CDR3 reads CASSPGQSYEQYF. DNA of the CDR3: TGTGCCAGCAGCCCGGGACAGTCCTACGAGCAGTACTTC. The rearrangement uses TRBV11-2 and TRBJ2-7; 7 bases line up with TRBD1. The CDR3 length is 13 residues. The ends lost 5 bases at V and 1 base at J; junction bases unmatched: 2. CDR1 is SGHAT, CDR2 FQNNGV, per germline.

This rearrangement joins TRBV4-2 to TRBJ2-6; D gene uncertain. Germline V CDR1 and CDR2: LGHNA, YNFKEQ. V shed 0 bases and J shed 1 base, with 1 base lying between them. The CDR3 spans 14 residues. The CDR3: CASSQESGANVLTF. For the CDR3, the DNA is TGTGCCAGCAGCCAAGAGTCTGGGGCCAACGTCCTGACTTTC.

The rearrangement uses TRBV7-3 and TRBJ2-1, with a weak D call TRBD2 (5 bases). Germline V gives CDR1 SGHTA, CDR2 FQGTGA. This CDR3 is built from 13 residues. V lost 4 bases, J lost 8 bases, and 12 bases lay in between. CDR3 protein: CASSWTSLDEQFF. CDR3 in DNA: TGTGCCAGCAGCTGGACTTCCCTCGATGAGCAGTTCTTC.

This clone has just a few counts. The chain carries TRBV24-1 and TRBJ2-7; 7 bases match TRBD1. V shed 4 bases and J 3 bases; nucleotides not matched to a gene: 5. The CDR3 loop spans 14 amino acids. CDR1 and CDR2 (germline): KGHDR, SFDVKD. CDR3 nucleotide sequence: TGTGCCACCAGTGAGACAGGGTATCGCTACGAGCAGTACTTC. Encoded protein: CATSETGYRYEQYF.

This clone has only one observation. The chain joins TRBV7-3 to TRBJ2-1; D gene uncertain. The CDR3 covers 12 residues. Trimming removed 5 bases from V and 10 bases from J, with 12 bases in between. The germline V gene has CDR1 SGHTA and CDR2 FQGTGA. The CDR3 here is CASSASPFEQFF. The CDR3 DNA sequence: TGTGCCAGCAGCGCCAGCCCGTTCGAGCAGTTCTTC.

J is TRBJ2-7 and V is TRBV6-6; 7 bases fit TRBD1. Unmatched junction bases numbered 2, after V lost 5 bases and J lost 4 bases. This CDR3 is built from 12 residues. Germline V lookup: CDR1 MNHNY, CDR2 SVGAGI (reference sequence). The CDR3 nucleotides read TGTGCCAGCAGTGGGACAGCTTACGAGCAGTACTTC. Amino acids: CASSGTAYEQYF.

The V and J genes are TRBV5-5 and TRBJ2-1, with no clear D. The CDR3 spans 17 residues. The germline CDR1 and CDR2 sequences are SGHKS and YYEKEE (reference sequence). Trimming stripped 0 bases from V and 0 bases from J, with 13 bases between. DNA of the CDR3: TGTGCCAGCAGCTTGGCGCCTTTCCAGAGCTCCTACAATGAGCAGTTCTTC. Its translation: CASSLAPFQSSYNEQFF.

This chain joins TRBV7-6 and TRBJ2-3, with 9 bases lining up with TRBD2. Germline CDR1 and CDR2: SGHVS and FNYEAQ. This CDR3 contains 16 residues. V lost 2 bases and J lost 2; bases outside the gene matches: 5. The CDR3 DNA is TGTGCCAGCAGCTTACTTTCTAGCGGGAACACAGATACGCAGTATTTT. Its protein product is CASSLLSSGNTDTQYF. The variable domain in full, with the rest retrieved from reference TRBV7-6 and TRBJ2-3, is GAGVSQSPRYKVTKRGQDVALRCDPISGHVSLYWYRQALGQGPEFLTYFNYEAQQDKSGLPNDRFSAERPEGSISTLTIQRTEQRDSAMYRCASSLLSSGNTDTQYFGPGTRLTVL.

This rearrangement joins TRBV27 to TRBJ1-6; D uncertain. CDR3 length: 16 residues. The germline V gene has CDR1 MNHEY and CDR2 SMNVEV (reference sequence). V was trimmed by 6 bases and J by 7 bases, leaving 19 bases between them. The CDR3: CASREWGNFGNSPLHF. The CDR3 bases are TGTGCCAGCAGGGAGTGGGGTAATTTTGGAAATTCACCCCTCCACTTT.

The V gene is TRBV7-2, the J gene TRBJ1-4; 7 positions agree with TRBD1. The V gene end was trimmed by 5 bases and the J gene end by 7 bases; junction bases not matched to a gene: 13. The CDR3 spans 16 residues. CDR1 and CDR2 from the germline V gene are SGHTA and FQGNSA. The CDR3 nucleotides read TGTGCCAGCAGCCTAAATAGACAGGGCGGGTTTGAAAAACTGTTTTTT. Protein sequence: CASSLNRQGGFEKLFF.

V usage is TRBV9 and J usage is TRBJ2-1, with 15 nucleotides matching TRBD2. This CDR3 is built from 23 residues. CDR1 is SGDLS, CDR2 YYNGEE, per germline. The V and J ends lost 0 bases and 0 bases, in that order; junction bases with no gene match: 16. The CDR3 here is CASSVATSVPGLAGGPSYNEQFF. CDR3 bases: TGTGCCAGCAGCGTAGCTACCTCAGTCCCGGGACTAGCGGGAGGACCCTCCTACAATGAGCAGTTCTTC.

This clone was seen just once. The V call is TRBV7-6, the J call TRBJ1-6, with D possibly being TRBD1 (5 bases). There are 15 residues in the CDR3. CDR1 SGHVS and CDR2 FNYEAQ come from the germline V gene. V gave up 1 base and J gave up 9 bases, with 13 bases separating them. The CDR3 is CASSLDGGGGSPLHF. Here the CDR3 DNA reads TGTGCCAGCAGCTTAGACGGGGGTGGAGGTTCACCCCTCCACTTT.

This chain uses TRBV2 with TRBJ2-5, with 7 nucleotides matching TRBD2. The germline V gene has CDR1 SNHLY and CDR2 FYNNEI. The V and J ends lost 5 bases and 5 bases, in that order; junction bases with no gene match: 8. The CDR3 contains 14 residues. CDR3 DNA: TGTGCCAGCAGTTCCAGCGGGAACGGGGAGACCCAGTACTTC. It specifies CASSSSGNGETQYF.

This sequence joins TRBV29-1 and TRBJ2-3; no clear D. The CDR3 is 13 amino acids. From germline, CDR1 is SQVTM and CDR2 ANQGSEA. V was clipped by 6 bases and J by 0 bases, with 10 bases between them. The CDR3 region is CSVSTSSTDTQYF. The CDR3 DNA follows: TGCAGCGTCAGCACCTCTAGCACAGATACGCAGTATTTT.

The rearrangement joins TRBV20-1 to TRBJ1-2; D is unclear. Trimming took 3 bases from V and 2 from J, leaving 4 bases between them. The CDR3 is 11 amino acids. Germline assignment: CDR1 DFQATT and CDR2 SNEGSKA (reference sequence). The CDR3 nucleotides are TGCAGTGCTAGTACGAACTATGGCTACACCTTC. This gives the protein CSASTNYGYTF.

The CDR3 here is CASRKGQGSTEAFF. The CDR3 DNA follows: TGTGCCAGCCGAAAAGGACAGGGGAGCACTGAAGCTTTCTTT. This chain joins TRBV28 and TRBJ1-1, with 9 bases lining up with TRBD1. The germline V gene encodes CDR1 MDHEN and CDR2 SYDVKM. The ends lost 8 bases at V and 4 bases at J; junction bases unmatched: 8. The CDR3 has 14 residues.

In its sample, this clone was seen a few times. V is TRBV6-1 and J is TRBJ2-7; D is perhaps TRBD2 (5 bases). The CDR3 loop spans 13 amino acids. Deletions cut 3 bases from V and 0 bases from J, with 6 bases between. CDR1 is MNHNS and CDR2 is SASEGT in the germline V gene. The CDR3 bases are TGTGCCAGCAGTGATGGAGGCTCCTACGAGCAGTACTTC. This sequence encodes CASSDGGSYEQYF.

Here the CDR3 DNA reads TGTGCCAGCAGCTTGGGGGATAGGAGATCTAACTATGGCTACACCTTC. Its translation is CASSLGDRRSNYGYTF. This chain links TRBV5-4 with TRBJ1-2, with no clear D. This CDR3 is 16 amino acids long. Trimming removed 0 bases at V and 0 bases at J, with 12 bases between. CDR1 SGHNT and CDR2 YYREEE come from the germline V gene (reference sequence).